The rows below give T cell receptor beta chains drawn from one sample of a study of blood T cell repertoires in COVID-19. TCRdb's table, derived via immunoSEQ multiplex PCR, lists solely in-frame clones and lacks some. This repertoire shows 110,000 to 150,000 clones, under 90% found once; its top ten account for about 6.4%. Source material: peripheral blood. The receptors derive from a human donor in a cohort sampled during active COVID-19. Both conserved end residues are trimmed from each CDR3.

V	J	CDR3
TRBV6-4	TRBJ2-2	ASSATGGETGELF
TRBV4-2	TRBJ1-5	ASSPGQGARNQPQH
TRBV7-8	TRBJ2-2	ASSAGQSGGELF
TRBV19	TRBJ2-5	AAGTGGKWQETQY
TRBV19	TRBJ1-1	ASSPSGTGRLNTEAF
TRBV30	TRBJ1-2	AWSPDRAGYT
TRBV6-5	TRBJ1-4	ASSPPGGGDEKLF
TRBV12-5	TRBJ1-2	ASGSGTANYGYT
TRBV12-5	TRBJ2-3	ASSPGADTQY
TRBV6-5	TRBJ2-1	ATNPGVLAYNEQF
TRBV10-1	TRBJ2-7	ASGTGKGDEQY
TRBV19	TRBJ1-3	ASSSRTFSGNTIY
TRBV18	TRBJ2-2	ASSLQGGKTGELF
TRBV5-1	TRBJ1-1	ASSGQGRGFVAF
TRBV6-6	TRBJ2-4	ASRSGESKNIQY
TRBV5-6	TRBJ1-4	ASSFMAGGSATNEKLF
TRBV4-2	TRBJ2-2	ASSLDSTGELF
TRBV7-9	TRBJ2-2	ATPALELGTGELF
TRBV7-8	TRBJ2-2	ASSLGSGDNTGELF
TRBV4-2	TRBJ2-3	ASSQGGATDTQY
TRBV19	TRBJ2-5	ASSIGGGLAEETQY
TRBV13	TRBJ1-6	ASRDRGEVSSPLH
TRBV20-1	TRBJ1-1	SARRGAEAF
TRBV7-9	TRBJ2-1	ASSEGSGGQQF
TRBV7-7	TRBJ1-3	ASSSGQPSSGNTIY
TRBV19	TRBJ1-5	ASRLRDSNQPQH
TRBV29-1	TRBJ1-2	SVIGGQGAGGYT
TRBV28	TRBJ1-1	ASSTGGTEAF
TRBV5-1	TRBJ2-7	ASSSNPGEQY
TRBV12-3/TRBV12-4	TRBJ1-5	ASSYTDQPQH
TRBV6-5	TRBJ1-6	ASRRSENSPLH
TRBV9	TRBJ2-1	ASSGYSGGARNEQF
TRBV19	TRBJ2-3	ASSSQGTDTQY
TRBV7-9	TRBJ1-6	ASSPAGGSLN
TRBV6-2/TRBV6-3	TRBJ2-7	ASSQGHSYSYEQY
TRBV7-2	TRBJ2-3	ASSLEGFGDTQY
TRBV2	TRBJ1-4	AGGQRNEKLF
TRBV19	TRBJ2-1	ASSPFAGGGAFEQF
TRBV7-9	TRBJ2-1	AGQGRYNEQF
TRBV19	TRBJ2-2	ASSILAGAAGELF
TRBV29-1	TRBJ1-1	SAKDRGTEAF
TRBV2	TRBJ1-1	ASTGTERIAF
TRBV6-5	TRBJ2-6	ATVAAASGANVLT